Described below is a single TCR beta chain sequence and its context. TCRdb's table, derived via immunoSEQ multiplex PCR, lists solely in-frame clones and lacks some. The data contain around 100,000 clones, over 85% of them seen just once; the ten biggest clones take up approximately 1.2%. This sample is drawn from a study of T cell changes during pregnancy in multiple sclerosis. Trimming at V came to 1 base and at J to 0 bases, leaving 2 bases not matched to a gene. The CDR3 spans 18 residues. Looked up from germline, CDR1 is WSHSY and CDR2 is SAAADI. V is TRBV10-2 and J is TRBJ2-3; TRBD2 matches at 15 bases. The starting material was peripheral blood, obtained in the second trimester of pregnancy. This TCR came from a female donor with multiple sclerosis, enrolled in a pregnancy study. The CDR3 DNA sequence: TGCGCCAGCAGTGAGTGGGGACTAGCGGGGGGTAGCACAGATACGCAGTATTTT. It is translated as CASSEWGLAGGSTDTQYF.